These 21 T cell receptor beta chains originate from one sample sequenced in a study of response to subunit inactivated influenza vaccine. TCRdb reanalysed the RT-PCR reads using MiXCR and keeps one entry per CDR3 protein. This table has hundreds of thousands of distinct CDR3 sequences, about a tenth appearing once. Source: PBMCs from blood, taken around seven weeks after vaccination. The receptor source for this set is a man between 45 and 60 years old who received an inactivated influenza vaccine.

The chain carries TRBV5-5 and TRBJ2-3, with a possible D match to TRBD2 (6 bases). V was pared by 4 bases and J by 2 bases, with 14 bases between. The length of the CDR3 is 15 residues. The germline gives CDR1 SGHKS, CDR2 YYEKEE (reference sequence). The CDR3 nucleotides are TGTGCCAGCAGCCCGATCGGGGGAACCACAGATACGCAGTATTTT. It codes for CASSPIGGTTDTQYF.

This clonotype was picked up a small number of times. The chain couples TRBV20-1 to TRBJ2-3; tentatively, D is TRBD1 or TRBD2 (6 bases each). The germline CDR1 and CDR2 sequences are DFQATT and SNEGSKA (reference sequence). Trimming cost V 6 bases and J 0 bases, with 13 bases left between them. There are 14 residues in the CDR3. The CDR3 bases are TGCAGTGCGCGAGAAGGGGGGAGCACAGATACGCAGTATTTT. This sequence encodes CSAREGGSTDTQYF.

V and J are TRBV4-1 and TRBJ2-5; 7 nucleotides line up with TRBD2. The CDR3 spans 17 residues. Germline V gene sequence: CDR1 MGHRA, CDR2 YSYEKL. V lost 1 base to trimming and J lost 2 bases; unmatched junction nucleotides: 10. The CDR3 nucleotides are TGCGCCAGCAGCCAAGGCTATGGGGCTAGCGGACAAGAGACCCAGTACTTC. Amino acid sequence: CASSQGYGASGQETQYF.

The sample holds many counts of this clonotype. The chain recombines TRBV5-5 with TRBJ2-3; D is tentatively TRBD1 or TRBD2 (5 bases each). Germline CDR1 and CDR2: SGHKS and YYEKEE (reference sequence). The ends were cut back, 4 bases at V and 5 bases at J, with 17 bases in the middle. The CDR3 covers 15 residues. This CDR3 reads CASSPGTPHVDTQYF. In DNA form, the CDR3 reads TGTGCCAGCAGCCCCGGGACCCCTCATGTAGATACGCAGTATTTT.

This clonotype was recorded a few times. The CDR3 nucleotides are TGTGCCAGCAGTGATAGGCCCTCCTACAATGAGCAGTTCTTC. Translated: CASSDRPSYNEQFF. V usage is TRBV2 and J usage is TRBJ2-1; D is uncertain. The CDR3 runs 14 residues. Germline CDR1 SNHLY, CDR2 FYNNEI. V was clipped by 3 bases and J by 0 bases, with 6 bases between them.

The chain employs TRBV5-1 and TRBJ1-1; no definite D call. The germline V and J ends were trimmed by 0 bases and 5 bases, with 11 bases remaining between them. This CDR3 comprises 14 residues. Germline loops: CDR1 SGHRS, CDR2 YFSETQ. The CDR3 bases are TGCGCCAGCAGCTTGGAGCGGGGTCTGACTGAAGCTTTCTTT. As protein: CASSLERGLTEAFF. Full variable domain (rest looked up from reference TRBV5-1 and TRBJ1-1): KAGVTQTPRYLIKTRGQQVTLSCSPISGHRSVSWYQQTPGQGLQFLFEYFSETQRNKGNFPGRFSGRQFSNSRSEMNVSTLELGDSALYLCASSLERGLTEAFFGQGTRLTVV.

V gene TRBV20-1 combines with J gene TRBJ1-2, with 7 positions matching TRBD1. J gave up 8 bases and V 4 bases, and 16 bases lay outside the gene matches. CDR3 length: 15 amino acids. The germline V gene has CDR1 DFQATT and CDR2 SNEGSKA (reference sequence). In nucleotides, the CDR3 is TGCAGTGCTACACGAACAGGGGCCGCGGTGGGAGGCTACACCTTC. Protein sequence: CSATRTGAAVGGYTF.

The rearrangement uses TRBV7-2 and TRBJ2-7, with a weak D call TRBD2 (6 bases). Germline V gene lookup returns CDR1 SGHTA and CDR2 FQGNSA. V was clipped by 7 bases and J by 3 bases, with 16 bases between them. CDR3 length: 14 amino acids. CDR3 sequence reads: CASTPLGGLYEQYF. For the CDR3, the DNA is TGTGCCAGCACCCCGCTCGGGGGACTCTACGAGCAGTACTTC.

Only a few counts were recorded for this clonotype. The chain employs TRBV20-1 and TRBJ1-5; the D is unclear. The V end was cut by 3 bases, the J end by 7 bases, with 10 bases between. From germline, CDR1 is DFQATT and CDR2 SNEGSKA (reference sequence). The CDR3 consists of 12 residues. The CDR3 reads CSASRARQPQHF. The CDR3 DNA sequence: TGCAGTGCTAGCCGAGCTAGACAGCCCCAGCATTTT.

This clonotype turned up a few times. The V call is TRBV12-3 or TRBV12-4, the J call TRBJ1-1, with 9 bases that match TRBD1. The CDR3 sequence is 16 residues long. The junction had 13 bases not matched to a gene; V was cut back by 6 bases and J by 5 bases. The CDR3 DNA reads TGTGCCAGCAGGGTGAACCCCGGGACAGGGTATACTGAAGCTTTCTTT. Amino acids: CASRVNPGTGYTEAFF.

The chain recombines TRBV9 with TRBJ2-5; D gene ambiguous. V was cut by 4 bases and J by 7 bases, with 20 bases left in between. The germline V gene has CDR1 SGDLS and CDR2 YYNGEE. This CDR3 region has 15 residues. CDR3 loop: CASSSGDSYGRTQYF. The CDR3 DNA reads as TGTGCCAGCAGCTCCGGAGACTCCTACGGGCGGACCCAGTACTTC.

This clonotype has a handful of counts. The CDR3 reads CASNQGTSGKNEQFF. In DNA form, the CDR3 reads TGTGCCAGCAACCAAGGGACTAGCGGGAAAAATGAGCAGTTCTTC. The genes are TRBV7-2 and TRBJ2-1; 13 positions agree with TRBD2. CDR3 length equals 15 residues. In germline, CDR1 is SGHTA, CDR2 FQGNSA. V shed 7 bases and J 7 bases; nucleotides not matched to a gene: 7.

There are a few counts of this clonotype. This chain links TRBV20-1 with TRBJ2-3, with TRBD2 identical over 12 bases. Per germline, CDR1 DFQATT and CDR2 SNEGSKA (reference sequence). Germline trimming cut 2 bases from V and 9 bases from J; bases unmatched to any gene: 15. The CDR3 is 17 residues long. The DNA for the CDR3 is TGCAGTGCTAGAACCCCGACCGAGTCTAGCGGGGGGGCCACGCAGTATTTT. Amino acids: CSARTPTESSGGATQYF.

This clonotype has just a few counts. The chain employs TRBV2 and TRBJ2-5; TRBD2 agrees at 12 bases. The CDR3 covers 17 residues. The ends lost 2 bases at V and 3 bases at J; junction bases unmatched: 7. Germline CDR1 reads SNHLY; CDR2 reads FYNNEI. CDR3 nucleotides: TGTGCCAGCAGTGAATGGGCGACTAGCGGGAGTGAAGAGACCCAGTACTTC. Translation: CASSEWATSGSEETQYF.

This clonotype was found a few times. This sequence joins TRBV7-8 and TRBJ1-5; D remains unclear. The CDR3 contains 13 residues. Trimming pared 5 bases from V and 5 bases from J, leaving 10 bases between. CDR1 is SGHVS and CDR2 is FQNEAQ in the germline V gene. The CDR3 reads CASSLQSHQPQHF. CDR3 coding DNA: TGTGCCAGCAGCCTTCAGAGTCATCAGCCCCAGCATTTT.

The rearrangement links TRBV29-1 to TRBJ1-1; D possibly corresponds to TRBD1 (6 bases). The CDR3 has 14 amino acids. V was trimmed by 3 bases and J by 3 bases, leaving 14 bases between them. The germline V gene has CDR1 SQVTM and CDR2 ANQGSEA. CDR3 DNA: TGCAGCGTTGAGTTATGGGGGCGCGACACTGAAGCTTTCTTT. This gives the protein CSVELWGRDTEAFF.

This clonotype was seen at least ten times. The rearrangement joins TRBV29-1 to TRBJ1-5; D gene ambiguous. Trimming removed 4 bases at V and 7 bases at J, with 14 bases between. CDR3 length equals 13 residues. The germline gives CDR1 SQVTM, CDR2 ANQGSEA. The CDR3 DNA follows: TGCAGCGTTGTGTGGTCCGACGGGCAGCCCCAGCATTTT. Protein product: CSVVWSDGQPQHF.

Ten or more counts support this clonotype. This sequence joins TRBV25-1 and TRBJ1-1, with unresolved D. The ends were cut back, 3 bases at V and 2 bases at J, with 16 bases in the middle. The CDR3 consists of 16 residues. Germline V gives CDR1 MGHDK, CDR2 SYGVNS. The CDR3 coding sequence is TGTGCCAGCAGTGACTCAAAGAAAGCCTTTAACACTGAAGCTTTCTTT. It encodes CASSDSKKAFNTEAFF. Full variable domain (remainder filled in from reference TRBV25-1 and TRBJ1-1): EADIYQTPRYLVIGTGKKITLECSQTMGHDKMYWYQQDPGMELHLIHYSYGVNSTEKGDLSSESTVSRIRTEHFPLTLESARPSHTSQYLCASSDSKKAFNTEAFFGQGTRLTVV.

Only a few counts were recorded for this clonotype. This rearrangement joins TRBV5-1 to TRBJ2-5; tentatively, D is TRBD2 (6 bases). The CDR3 covers 16 residues. Germline-derived CDR1 and CDR2 are SGHRS and YFSETQ. The V end was cut by 0 bases, the J end by 4 bases, with 16 bases between. CDR3 region: CASSLAPVGSRETQYF. DNA for the CDR3: TGCGCCAGCAGCTTGGCCCCGGTCGGGAGTAGAGAGACCCAGTACTTC.

This clonotype has just a few counts. This chain's CDR3 is CASSPKGTSETYEQYF. The CDR3 bases are TGTGCCAGCAGTCCAAAGGGGACTAGCGAAACCTACGAGCAGTACTTC. The rearrangement uses TRBV25-1 and TRBJ2-7, with TRBD2 matching 10 bases. V shed 5 bases and J 2 bases; nucleotides not matched to a gene: 9. In germline, CDR1 is MGHDK, CDR2 SYGVNS. The CDR3 is 16 amino acids.

This clonotype came up a few times. The chain links TRBV6-5 to TRBJ2-5, with 11 bases aligning to TRBD2. CDR3 length: 16 amino acids. CDR1 and CDR2 (germline): MNHEY, SVGAGI. The V and J ends lost 2 bases and 1 base, in that order; junction bases with no gene match: 3. CDR3 in DNA: TGTGCCAGCAGTTACCGCCTAGCGGGAGGCCAAGAGACCCAGTACTTC. Translating it yields CASSYRLAGGQETQYF.